This is a list of T cell receptor beta chains from one sample in a study of T cells in narcolepsy. Libraries were prepared by immunoSEQ multiplex PCR; TCRdb keeps only in-frame clonotypes and omits some of them. The table has approximately 25,000 clones, roughly 77% seen once. Material for sequencing was memory (CD45RA-) CD4+ T cells from blood. The receptors derive from a human donor in good health. Each CDR3 is given with its conserved first and last residue. D genes are given only for firm matches. The size field is filled for only some rows; it gives once, few, many or a size class.

V gene	D gene	clone size	J gene	CDR3 protein	CDR3 DNA
TRBV7-2	TRBD1	NA	TRBJ1-4	CASSYGTGLNEKLFF	TGTGCCAGCAGCTACGGGACAGGGCTTAATGAAAAGCTGTTTTTT
TRBV7-8	TRBD2	NA	TRBJ2-5	CASSSTSGFRETQYF	TGTGCCAGCAGCTCGACTAGCGGGTTTAGGGAGACCCAGTACTTC
TRBV9	TRBD2	NA	TRBJ2-3	CASSFSGGETDTQYF	TGTGCCAGCAGCTTCAGCGGGGGGGAGACAGATACGCAGTATTTT
TRBV5-1	NA	NA	TRBJ2-1	CASSLRNEQFF	TGCGCCAGCAGCTTGCGCAATGAGCAGTTCTTC
TRBV5-4	NA	NA	TRBJ2-5	CASSLVRTQETQYF	TGTGCCAGCAGCTTGGTTCGCACCCAAGAGACCCAGTACTTC
TRBV6-5	NA	NA	TRBJ1-6	CASSLGDSPLHF	TGTGCCAGCAGCCTGGGGGATTCACCCCTCCACTTT
TRBV6-4	TRBD2	NA	TRBJ2-3	CASSDSRGGVTDTQYF	TGTGCCAGCAGTGACTCGCGCGGGGGTGTCACAGATACGCAGTATTTT
TRBV11-2	NA	NA	TRBJ1-1	CASSLDLSVEAFF	TGTGCCAGCAGCTTAGATTTGTCAGTTGAAGCTTTCTTT
TRBV7-2	TRBD2	NA	TRBJ2-3	CASRSRLAGGLDTQYF	TGTGCCAGCAGATCGAGACTAGCGGGGGGGCTTGATACGCAGTATTTT
TRBV7-9	NA	few	TRBJ2-7	CASSLDLKKYEQYF	TGTGCCAGCAGCCTGGACCTGAAAAAGTACGAGCAGTACTTC
TRBV2	TRBD1	NA	TRBJ1-2	CASSGGQGGYGYTF	TGTGCCAGCAGTGGAGGACAGGGGGGCTATGGCTACACCTTC
TRBV2	NA	NA	TRBJ1-5	CASSLGGPGNQPQHF	TGTGCCAGCAGCTTAGGAGGGCCTGGCAATCAGCCCCAGCATTTT
TRBV7-2	NA	NA	TRBJ1-5	CASSQGNSNQPQHF	TGTGCCAGCAGCCAGGGCAACAGCAATCAGCCCCAGCATTTT
TRBV19	TRBD2	once	TRBJ2-5	CASSMRLAGVKQETQYF	TGTGCCAGTAGTATGAGGCTAGCGGGCGTGAAACAAGAGACCCAGTACTTC
TRBV11-3	NA	NA	TRBJ1-1	CASSLLGSEAFF	TGTGCCAGCAGCTTACTAGGGTCTGAAGCTTTCTTT
TRBV4-1	TRBD1	once	TRBJ1-1	CASSLSRTGPGLAFF	TGCGCCAGCAGCCTAAGTCGGACAGGCCCCGGGTTGGCTTTCTTT
TRBV2	TRBD2	NA	TRBJ2-4	CASRVPSGTIAKNIQYF	TGTGCCAGCAGGGTTCCTAGCGGAACTATAGCCAAAAACATTCAGTACTTC
TRBV20-1	NA	NA	TRBJ2-3	CSAGSTDTQYF	TGCAGTGCGGGTAGCACAGATACGCAGTATTTT
TRBV19	NA	once	TRBJ2-5	CASNVGVHQETQYF	TGTGCCAGTAACGTCGGGGTCCATCAAGAGACCCAGTACTTC
TRBV19	NA	NA	TRBJ2-2	CASRRDTANTGELFF	TGTGCCAGTCGCAGGGACACCGCGAACACCGGGGAGCTGTTTTTT
TRBV20-1	TRBD1	NA	TRBJ2-7	CSASRDRGQYF	TGCAGTGCTAGCCGGGACAGGGGGCAGTACTTC
TRBV4-3	NA	NA	TRBJ1-1	CASNPGTANTEAFF	TGCGCCAGCAACCCCGGGACGGCCAACACTGAAGCTTTCTTT
TRBV4-3	NA	NA	TRBJ1-2	CASSQDFGQPYGYTF	TGCGCCAGCAGCCAAGATTTTGGACAGCCCTATGGCTACACCTTC
TRBV5-1	NA	once	TRBJ2-2	CASNPRGGPGELFF	TGCGCCAGCAACCCCAGGGGAGGCCCCGGGGAGCTGTTTTTT